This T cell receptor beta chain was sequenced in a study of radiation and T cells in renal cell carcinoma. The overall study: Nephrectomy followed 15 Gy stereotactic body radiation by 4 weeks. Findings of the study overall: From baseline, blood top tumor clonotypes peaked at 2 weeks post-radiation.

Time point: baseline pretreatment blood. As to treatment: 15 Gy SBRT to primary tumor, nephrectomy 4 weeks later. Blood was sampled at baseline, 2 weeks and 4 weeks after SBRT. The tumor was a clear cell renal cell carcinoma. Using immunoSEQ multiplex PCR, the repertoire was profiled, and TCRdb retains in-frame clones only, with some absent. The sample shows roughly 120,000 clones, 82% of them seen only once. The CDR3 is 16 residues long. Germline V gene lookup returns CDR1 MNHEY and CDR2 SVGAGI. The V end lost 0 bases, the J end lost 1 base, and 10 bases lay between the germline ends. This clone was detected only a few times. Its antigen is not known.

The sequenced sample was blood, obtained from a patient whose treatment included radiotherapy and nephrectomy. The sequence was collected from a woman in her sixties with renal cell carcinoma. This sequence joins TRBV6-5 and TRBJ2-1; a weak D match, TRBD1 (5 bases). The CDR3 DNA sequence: TGTGCCAGCAGTTACTCGCAGAAGGGGTCCTACAATGAGCAGTTCTTC. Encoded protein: CASSYSQKGSYNEQFF.